One and the same sample provided the 7 T cell receptor beta chains below, sequenced in a study of blood T cells in healthy people across ages. It was with a sample-barcoded 5' primer and a J-beta primer mix that a second PCR of roughly 7 to 12 cycles was run. TCRdb independently ran MiXCR on the 5' RACE reads; one entry per CDR3 protein. The sample lists some 710,000 distinct CDR3 sequences; about 20% were seen once. The sequencing input was blood. All receptors derive from an older man in good health.

This clonotype appeared many times. The chain uses TRBV29-1 and TRBJ1-2; D is unresolved. Germline CDR1 is SQVTM and CDR2 is ANQGSEA. V was clipped by 4 bases and J by 8 bases, with 17 bases between them. The CDR3 length is 13 residues. The CDR3 protein is CSVAEGYSQGYTF. The CDR3 DNA reads as TGCAGCGTTGCAGAGGGCTACTCCCAAGGCTACACCTTC.

This sequence joins TRBV20-1 and TRBJ2-5; unclear D gene. CDR3 length: 9 amino acids. In germline, CDR1 is DFQATT, CDR2 SNEGSKA (reference sequence). Trimming removed 4 bases from V and 11 bases from J, with 8 bases in between. In nucleotides, the CDR3 is TGCAGTGCTACAGAATGGCAGTACTTC. Amino acids: CSATEWQYF.

V gene TRBV6-5 combines with J gene TRBJ2-5; TRBD1 is a possible D gene (6 bases). Germline V gene lookup returns CDR1 MNHEY and CDR2 SVGAGI. Trimming took off 7 bases at V and 7 bases at J, with 13 bases between the two ends. The CDR3 extends over 12 amino acids. The DNA for the CDR3 is TGTGCCAGCAACGACAGGTCGGGGACCCAGTACTTC. Its translation is CASNDRSGTQYF.

This clonotype was seen only a few times. The V and J genes are TRBV3-1 and TRBJ2-3; no firm D call. V was pared by 2 bases and J by 6 bases, with 9 bases between. The CDR3 runs 13 residues. CDR1 is LGHDT and CDR2 is YNNKEL in the germline V gene (reference sequence). CDR3 loop: CASSQLGADTQYF. The CDR3 coding sequence is TGTGCCAGCAGCCAACTCGGAGCTGATACGCAGTATTTT.

This clonotype has a handful of counts. The V and J genes are TRBV19 and TRBJ1-4; D is undetermined. The CDR3 runs 15 residues. V lost 5 bases and J lost 8, with 18 bases in between. Germline loops: CDR1 LNHDA, CDR2 SQIVND (reference sequence). CDR3 sequence reads: CASSDTINPREKLFF. In DNA, the CDR3 is TGTGCCAGTAGTGACACTATAAACCCTAGGGAAAAACTGTTTTTT.

This sequence joins TRBV5-1 and TRBJ2-1; 10 bases map to TRBD2. Germline values: CDR1 SGHRS, CDR2 YFSETQ. Germline trimming cut 4 bases from V and 6 bases from J; bases unmatched to any gene: 7. The CDR3 is made up of 15 amino acids. In DNA form, the CDR3 reads TGCGCCAGCAGCACCGGGACTAGCGATCGCAATGAGCAGTTCTTC. It codes for CASSTGTSDRNEQFF.

This chain joins TRBV12-3 or TRBV12-4 and TRBJ1-3, with a possible D match to TRBD1 (5 bases). The germline V and J ends were trimmed by 6 bases and 0 bases, with 9 bases remaining between them. The CDR3 length is 14 residues. The CDR3 region is CASSQGYSGNTIYF. In DNA form, the CDR3 reads TGTGCCAGCAGCCAGGGTTACTCTGGAAACACCATATATTTT.